This record concerns one T cell receptor (beta chain) sequence. In the study's own analysis: Estimation of nucleated cell counts relied on the amplification of reference gene primers. TCRdb's copy holds only in-frame clones and misses some; the assay was immunoSEQ multiplex PCR. The V and J calls and the clone size are those of that table, but D and trimming were determined from the DNA. The sample has about 290,000 clones, approximately 90% seen once; the top ten hold approximately 4.2%. The CDR3 consists of 15 residues. After removal of 6 bases from V and 0 bases from J, the junction contained 7 bases not matched to a gene. The V gene's germline CDR1 is LNHDA and CDR2 SQIVND (reference sequence). These data come from a study of blood T cell repertoires in COVID-19. The overall study: From the United States, Italy and Spain came samples of acute and convalescent COVID-19. From T cells, B-cell-depleted T cells, or PBMCs came the material, which was cDNA or gDNA.

This chain uses TRBV19 with TRBJ2-7, with 8 bases aligning to TRBD1. The receptor was derived from a man in his forties with acute or convalescent COVID-19. Sequencing was carried out using peripheral blood. The CDR3: CASSLIGQGSYEQYF. The CDR3 DNA follows: TGTGCCAGTAGCCTCATAGGACAGGGCTCCTACGAGCAGTACTTC.